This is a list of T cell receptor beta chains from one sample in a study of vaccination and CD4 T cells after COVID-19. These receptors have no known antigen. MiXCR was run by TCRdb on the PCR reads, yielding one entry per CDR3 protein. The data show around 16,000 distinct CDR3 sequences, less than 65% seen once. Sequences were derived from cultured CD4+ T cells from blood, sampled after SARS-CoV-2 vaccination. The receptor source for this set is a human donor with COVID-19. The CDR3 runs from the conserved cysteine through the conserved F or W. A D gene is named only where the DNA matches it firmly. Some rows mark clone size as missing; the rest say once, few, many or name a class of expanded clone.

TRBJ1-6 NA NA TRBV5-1 TGCGCCAGCAGCTTGGCTGTTGGGGGTTCACCCCTCCACTTT CASSLAVGGSPLHF
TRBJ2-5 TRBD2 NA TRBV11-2 TGTGCCAGCAGCCCTGAAAATAGCGGGGGGGCTAGGGCCCAGTACTTC CASSPENSGGARAQYF
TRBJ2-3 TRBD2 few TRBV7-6 TGTGCCAGCAGCCAACCCAGCGGGGACACAGATACGCAGTATTTT CASSQPSGDTDTQYF
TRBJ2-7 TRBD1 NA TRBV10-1 TGCGCCAGCAGTGAGTCGGGACAGGTTTACGAGCAGTACTTC CASSESGQVYEQYF
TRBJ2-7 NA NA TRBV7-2 TGTGCCAGCAGCAACCCGGTGCCGGGAGAGCAGTACTTC CASSNPVPGEQYF
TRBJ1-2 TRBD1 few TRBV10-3 TGTGCCATCAGTGACACAGGGGCTAACTATGGCTACACCTTC CAISDTGANYGYTF
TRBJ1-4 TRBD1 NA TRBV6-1 TGTGCCAGCAGGACGGGACAGTATAATGAAAAACTGTTTTTT CASRTGQYNEKLFF
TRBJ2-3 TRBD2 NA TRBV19 TGTGCCAGTAGTAAGGTCGGGACTAGCGGGGGCTTACAGGGGCAGTATTTT CASSKVGTSGGLQGQYF
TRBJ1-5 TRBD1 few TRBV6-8 TGTGCCGGCACGGACAGGGGGCGAGGCTGGGTTCAGCCCCAGCATTTT CAGTDRGRGWVQPQHF
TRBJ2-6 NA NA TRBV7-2 TGTGCCAGCAGCTCCCCCAAAGGGGCCAACGTCCTGACTTTC CASSSPKGANVLTF
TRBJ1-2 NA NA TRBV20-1 TGCAGTGCTAGCGTCGAGGGGGGCTCCTATGGCTACACCTTC CSASVEGGSYGYTF
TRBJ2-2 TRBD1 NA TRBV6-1 TGTGCCAGCATACAGGGGACCTCCACCGGGGAGCTGTTTTTT CASIQGTSTGELFF
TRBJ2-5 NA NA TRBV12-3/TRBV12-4 TGTGCCAGCAGCCTTGAGCGGAACCCGGGGGAGACCCAGTACTTC CASSLERNPGETQYF
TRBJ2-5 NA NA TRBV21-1 TGTGCCGGCTACCCCGCCGGGACTAGCGGGGGAGGGGAGACCCAGTACTTC CAGYPAGTSGGGETQYF
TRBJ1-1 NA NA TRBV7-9 TGTGCCAGCAGCTTAGAGGGCCAGGGGCAAGCTTTCTTT CASSLEGQGQAFF
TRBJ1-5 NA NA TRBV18 TGTGCCAGCTCACCGGACAGCAACCGAGATCAGCCCCAGCATTTT CASSPDSNRDQPQHF
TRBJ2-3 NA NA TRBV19 TGTGCCAGTAGGGAGGGGACAGATACGCAGTATTTT CASREGTDTQYF
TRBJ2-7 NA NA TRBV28 TGTGCCAGCAGTTTATCCCCAACCTACGAGCAGTACTTC CASSLSPTYEQYF
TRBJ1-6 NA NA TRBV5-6 TGTGCCAGCAGCTTGCGTTCCGGAAGAGGGAGGAATAATTCACCCCTCCACTTT CASSLRSGRGRNNSPLHF
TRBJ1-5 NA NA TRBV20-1 TGCAGTGCTAGAACGGGAGGGAGCAATCAGCCCCAGCATTTT CSARTGGSNQPQHF
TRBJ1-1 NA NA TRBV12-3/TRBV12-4 TGTGCCGCAACGAGAGGGGGGAACACTGAAGCTTTCTTT CAATRGGNTEAFF
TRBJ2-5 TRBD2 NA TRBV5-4 TGTGCCAGCACGTGGCGGGGCGGGGGCCAAGAGACCCAGTACTTC CASTWRGGGQETQYF
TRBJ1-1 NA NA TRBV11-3 TGTGCCAGCAGCTGGGGGGGAGGTGCAGCTTTCTTT CASSWGGGAAFF
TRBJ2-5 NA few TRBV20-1 TGCAGTGCTAGAGTAGGGGAAGAGACCCAGTACTTC CSARVGEETQYF
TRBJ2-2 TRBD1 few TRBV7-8 TGTGCCAGCAGCCTCACCAGAAACAGGGGGCAGACCGGGGAGCTGTTTTTT CASSLTRNRGQTGELFF
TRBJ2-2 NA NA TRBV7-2 TGTGCCAGCAGCCGACGACAGACTTACACCGGGGAGCTGTTTTTT CASSRRQTYTGELFF